The rows below give T cell receptor beta chains drawn from one sample of a study of blood T cell repertoires in COVID-19. Here immunoSEQ multiplex PCR was the method, and the copy in TCRdb shows in-frame clones only, minus some. Of approximately 260,000 clones listed, just under 90% are singletons. Source material: peripheral blood. The receptors here all came from a woman aged 40 to 50 with acute or convalescent COVID-19. The CDR3 runs from the conserved cysteine through the conserved F or W. D genes are given only for firm matches. Only some rows state a clone size, as once, few, many or a class for expanded clones.

v_gene	j_gene	d_gene	abundance	CDR3nt	CDR3aa
TRBV12-3/TRBV12-4	TRBJ2-3	.	.	TGTGCCAGCAGTTTACGGGGAGCAGATACGCAGTATTTT	CASSLRGADTQYF
TRBV5-1	TRBJ1-2	TRBD1	.	TGCGCCAGCAGCTCCTACAGGGGGCCATTTGGCTACACCTTC	CASSSYRGPFGYTF
TRBV2	TRBJ2-1	TRBD1	.	TGTGCCGGCCGGATACAGGGGGATTACAATGAGCAGTTCTTC	CAGRIQGDYNEQFF
TRBV11-2	TRBJ2-3	TRBD2	.	TGTGCCAGCAGCTTAGGAAGCGGGGTATACACAGATACGCAGTATTTT	CASSLGSGVYTDTQYF
TRBV11-2	TRBJ1-5	TRBD1	once	TGTGCCAGCAGCCATCCGGGACAGAATCAGCCCCAGCATTTT	CASSHPGQNQPQHF
TRBV7-8	TRBJ2-1	.	.	TGTGCCAGCAGCAAGCTCACAGGGGAGGTAAACAATGAGCAGTTCTTC	CASSKLTGEVNNEQFF
TRBV4-1	TRBJ2-2	.	.	TGCGCCAGCAGCCAAAGACGGGGCACCGGGGAGCTGTTTTTT	CASSQRRGTGELFF
TRBV18	TRBJ2-2	.	.	TGTGCCAGCTCGCAACGGTGGGACAAATCGAACACCGGGGAGCTGTTTTTT	CASSQRWDKSNTGELFF
TRBV19	TRBJ2-3	.	.	TGTGCCAGTTCCCCGGGGGGCGCCGGCACAGATACGCAGTATTTT	CASSPGGAGTDTQYF
TRBV15	TRBJ1-2	TRBD1	.	TGTGCCACCAGCAGGACAGGGCCCCAATATGGCTACACCTTC	CATSRTGPQYGYTF
TRBV3-1/TRBV3-2	TRBJ1-2	TRBD1	.	TGTGCCAGCAGCCCAACATTTCCGGGACAGGGGGATGGCTACACCTTC	CASSPTFPGQGDGYTF
TRBV2	TRBJ2-5	.	.	TGTGCCAGCAGTTTACCTTGGCCTGGCGGGGAGACCCAGTACTTC	CASSLPWPGGETQYF
TRBV19	TRBJ1-4	.	.	TGTGCCAGTAGTATTGAGGGGAGGGCTGAAAAACTGTTTTTT	CASSIEGRAEKLFF
TRBV5-6	TRBJ2-5	.	.	TGTGCCAGCAGGGGCGGGGCAGGGCCCCAAGAGACCCAGTACTTC	CASRGGAGPQETQYF